Following are 18 T cell receptor beta chains from one sample sequenced in a study of blood T cell repertoires in COVID-19. Repertoires were generated with immunoSEQ multiplex PCR, while TCRdb's copy carries only in-frame clones and drops some. The sample shows about 140,000 clones, more than 80% of them seen only once. Sequencing was done on a sample of peripheral blood. These receptors all come from a woman older than 75 in a cohort sampled during active or convalescent COVID-19.

V and J are TRBV24-1 and TRBJ2-3; a possible D gene is TRBD2 (6 bases). V lost 6 bases and J lost 7, with 16 bases in between. Germline loops: CDR1 KGHDR, CDR2 SFDVKD. The CDR3 is 14 residues long. CDR3 DNA sequence: TGTGCCACCAGTAAACGGGGTGGAGGGTATACGCAGTATTTT. Its translation is CATSKRGGGYTQYF.

In regard to this clone: The sample has other DNA sequences that encode this CDR3 too. This chain uses TRBV7-9 with TRBJ1-2; D is undetermined. The germline gives CDR1 SEHNR, CDR2 FQNEAQ (reference sequence). Trimming removed 1 base from V and 4 bases from J, with 4 bases in between. CDR3 length: 12 amino acids. The CDR3 sequence is CASSLGSYGYTF. CDR3 nucleotide sequence: TGTGCCAGCAGCTTAGGCAGCTATGGCTACACCTTC.

The chain carries TRBV27 and TRBJ2-2; possibly TRBD2 for D (6 bases). The CDR3 spans 15 residues. The V gene lost 7 bases and the J gene lost 3 bases, with 15 bases spanning the gap. The V gene's germline CDR1 is MNHEY and CDR2 SMNVEV (reference sequence). The CDR3 is CASTWGGEHTGELFF. DNA of the CDR3: TGTGCCAGCACTTGGGGCGGGGAGCACACCGGGGAGCTGTTTTTT.

In its sample, this clone was seen a few times. The chain is built from TRBV2 and TRBJ2-3; 8 nucleotides match TRBD2. V was clipped by 8 bases and J by 6 bases; unmatched bases: 4. The CDR3 is 12 amino acids. Germline V gene lookup returns CDR1 SNHLY and CDR2 FYNNEI. DNA for the CDR3: TGTGCCAGCCTCCCGGGGGGGGATACGCAGTATTTT. Translation gives CASLPGGDTQYF.

This clone showed up just once. The chain combines TRBV9 with TRBJ2-7; 11 positions agree with TRBD2. The junction had 10 bases not matched to a gene; V was cut back by 4 bases and J by 4 bases. The CDR3 contains 16 residues. The germline V gene has CDR1 SGDLS and CDR2 YYNGEE. CDR3 loop: CASSPRTSGSGYEQYF. The DNA for the CDR3 is TGTGCCAGCAGCCCACGGACTAGCGGGTCGGGATACGAGCAGTACTTC.

The rearrangement links TRBV4-1 to TRBJ1-5; D uncertain. V lost 1 base to trimming and J lost 0 bases, with 10 bases between them. In germline, CDR1 is MGHRA, CDR2 YSYEKL. This CDR3 spans 16 amino acids. Written as DNA, the CDR3 is TGCGCCAGCAGCCAAGTGGTGCGGTATAGCAATCAGCCCCAGCATTTT. Translation: CASSQVVRYSNQPQHF.

The chain employs TRBV4-1 and TRBJ2-3, with 7 bases fitting TRBD2. Germline-derived CDR1 and CDR2 are MGHRA and YSYEKL. The ends lost 4 bases at V and 3 bases at J; junction bases unmatched: 7. The CDR3 has 15 residues. For the CDR3, the DNA is TGCGCCAGCAGCCTCCGGGGAGGGAGAACAGATACGCAGTATTTT. This codes for CASSLRGGRTDTQYF.

CDR3 nucleotides: TGTGCCAGCAGGTCAGGGGGCTACGAGCAGTACTTC. The encoded protein is CASRSGGYEQYF. The chain combines TRBV2 with TRBJ2-7; 7 bases agree with TRBD1. Germline V lookup: CDR1 SNHLY, CDR2 FYNNEI. V shed 6 bases and J 3 bases; nucleotides not matched to a gene: 2. This CDR3 has 12 amino acids.

The chain is built from TRBV3-1 (or the pseudogene TRBV3-2) and TRBJ1-2, with D perhaps TRBD1 (5 bases). The V end lost 3 bases, the J end lost 2 bases, and 13 bases lay between the germline ends. This CDR3 contains 15 residues. Germline-derived CDR1 and CDR2 are LGHDT and YNNKEL (reference sequence). For the CDR3, the DNA is TGTGCCAGCAGCCAGTTAGTTGACAGAAACTATGGCTACACCTTC. Translation: CASSQLVDRNYGYTF.

J is TRBJ2-5 and V is TRBV2; D is possibly TRBD2 (5 bases). Trimming removed 7 bases at V and 5 bases at J, with 20 bases between. Per the germline V gene, CDR1 is SNHLY and CDR2 is FYNNEI. The length of the CDR3 is 15 residues. The CDR3 DNA reads TGTGCCAGCAACCTAGCCGGTTCATCTGGGGAGACCCAGTACTTC. It codes for CASNLAGSSGETQYF.

This clone was counted once. V gene TRBV30 combines with J gene TRBJ1-2; 11 nucleotides align to TRBD1. V shed 3 bases and J 7 bases; nucleotides not matched to a gene: 7. Germline V CDR1 and CDR2: GTSNPN, SVGIG (reference sequence). The CDR3 totals 14 residues. The CDR3 DNA sequence: TGTGCCTGGAGCCTGGGACAGGGGGGCTCTGGCTACACCTTC. It yields the protein CAWSLGQGGSGYTF.

V gene TRBV6-1 combines with J gene TRBJ2-1; 14 nucleotides align to TRBD2. V shed 2 bases and J 4 bases; nucleotides not matched to a gene: 1. The CDR3 extends over 16 amino acids. In germline, CDR1 is MNHNS, CDR2 SASEGT. The CDR3 here is CASSERLAGGYNEQFF. CDR3 DNA sequence: TGTGCCAGCAGTGAAAGACTAGCGGGGGGGTACAATGAGCAGTTCTTC.

In nucleotides, the CDR3 is TGTGCCACCAGCAGAGATACGGGTGTACTAGGTGAGCAGTTCTTC. Translated, it gives CATSRDTGVLGEQFF. The chain combines TRBV15 with TRBJ2-1, with D possibly TRBD2 on 5 matching bases. In germline, CDR1 is LNHNV, CDR2 YYDKDF (reference sequence). Trimming pared 0 bases from V and 9 bases from J, leaving 15 bases between. The CDR3 loop spans 15 amino acids.

The gene calls are TRBV27 and TRBJ1-1, with 7 bases fitting TRBD1. The ends lost 4 bases at V and 4 bases at J; junction bases unmatched: 6. The CDR3 spans 14 residues. Germline CDR1 reads MNHEY; CDR2 reads SMNVEV (reference sequence). CDR3 in amino acids: CASSSGQGVTEAFF. As DNA, the CDR3 is TGTGCCAGCAGTTCGGGGCAGGGGGTCACTGAAGCTTTCTTT.

The chain combines TRBV4-1 with TRBJ1-5, with D hard to call. Trimming shortened V by 0 bases and J by 7 bases, and 7 bases separated the two germline ends. This CDR3 is 13 amino acids long. Germline-derived CDR1 and CDR2 are MGHRA and YSYEKL. The CDR3 sequence: CASSQDTAQPQHF. The CDR3, as DNA: TGCGCCAGCAGCCAAGATACCGCGCAGCCCCAGCATTTT.

The chain employs TRBV15 and TRBJ1-1; perhaps TRBD1 as D (6 bases). The CDR3 runs to 14 residues. Germline values: CDR1 LNHNV, CDR2 YYDKDF (reference sequence). The ends were cut back, 2 bases at V and 2 bases at J, with 9 bases in the middle. CDR3 nucleotide sequence: TGTGCCACCAGCAGACGGACAGCTAACACTGAAGCTTTCTTT. Its translation is CATSRRTANTEAFF.

The rearrangement links TRBV2 to TRBJ1-1, with TRBD1 identical over 7 bases. Looked up from germline, CDR1 is SNHLY and CDR2 is FYNNEI. Trimming took 8 bases from V and 3 from J; bases not matched to a gene: 9. The CDR3 has 14 amino acids. CDR3: CASLRQGLDTEAFF. The CDR3 DNA follows: TGTGCCAGCCTAAGACAGGGATTGGACACTGAAGCTTTCTTT.

Only one count was recorded for this clone. This sequence joins TRBV5-1 and TRBJ1-1, with TRBD1 as a possible D gene (6 bases). Trimming removed 0 bases from V and 2 bases from J, with 14 bases in between. CDR1 is SGHRS, CDR2 YFSETQ, per germline. The CDR3 has 16 residues. CDR3 region: CASSLALGQPNTEAFF. CDR3 DNA sequence: TGCGCCAGCAGCTTGGCACTTGGACAGCCAAACACTGAAGCTTTCTTT.